This entry concerns a single TCR beta chain. The antigen remains undetermined. These data originate in a study of CD4 T cells in relation to SARS-CoV-2 and coronaviruses. For the study at large: Shared crossreactive spike epitopes were mapped to their HLA restriction. Study findings and constraints: Samples before the pandemic and after infection were not matched within any donor. According to naive versus memory sequencing, detected responses are memory recall, not newly primed. This crossreactivity analysis covered spike protein alone, no other viral proteins.

Here immunoSEQ multiplex PCR was the method, and the copy in TCRdb shows in-frame clones only, minus some. The table includes approximately 59,000 clones, approximately 87% detected once. Germline CDR1 and CDR2: KGHSH and LQKENI. This CDR3 comprises 13 residues. The V and J ends lost 4 bases and 1 base respectively, with 7 bases between them. Before the COVID-19 pandemic, during about 2010-2018, CD4+ T cells were taken from unexposed donors. The receptor was isolated from a human donor in good health. The V and J genes are TRBV18 and TRBJ1-1, with no clear D. Material for sequencing was memory CD4+ T cells from PBMCs. The CDR3 loop reads CASSQTANTEAFF. The CDR3 bases are TGTGCCAGCTCACAAACAGCGAACACTGAAGCTTTCTTT.